What follows describes a single TCR beta chain. The data belong to a study of blood T cell repertoires in COVID-19. Study-level background: Samples came from the United States, Italy and Spain, spanning acute and convalescent COVID-19.

Profiled with immunoSEQ multiplex PCR; TCRdb holds only in-frame clones, not every one. The sample yields about 75,000 clones, 80% to 95% seen once. V lost 0 bases and J 6 bases, leaving 6 bases between the germline ends. The CDR3 has 13 residues. Germline V gene lookup returns CDR1 SGDLS and CDR2 YYNGEE. The sample consisted of peripheral blood. The chain has TRBV9 and TRBJ2-2; no clear D gene. This receptor was taken from a human donor in a cohort sampled during active COVID-19. The CDR3 DNA follows: TGTGCCAGCAGCGTAGACTACCCCGGGGAGCTGTTTTTT. Protein sequence: CASSVDYPGELFF.